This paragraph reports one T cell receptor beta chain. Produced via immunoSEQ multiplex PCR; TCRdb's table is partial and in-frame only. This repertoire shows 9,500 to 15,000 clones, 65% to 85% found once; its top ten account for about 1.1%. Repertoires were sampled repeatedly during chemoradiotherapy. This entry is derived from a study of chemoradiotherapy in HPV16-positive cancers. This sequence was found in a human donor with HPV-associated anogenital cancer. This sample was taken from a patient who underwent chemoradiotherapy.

As DNA, the CDR3 is TGTGCCAGCAGCATCCCCGGGACAGGGTCCTACGAGCAGTACTTC. It translates to CASSIPGTGSYEQYF. The chain joins TRBV7-8 to TRBJ2-7, with 9 bases aligning to TRBD1. Germline-derived CDR1 and CDR2 are SGHVS and FQNEAQ. CDR3 size: 15 residues. V lost 5 bases, J lost 1 base, and 6 bases stayed unmatched.